This entry describes one T cell receptor (beta chain). Its antigen is not known. This record comes from a study of T cells in Graves' hyperthyroidism and ophthalmopathy. Study observations and caveats: Researchers report that a 13 V-J model separated ophthalmopathy from stable hyperthyroidism.

The CDR3 regions of TCR beta were amplified from RNA transcripts. HTBI primers were used for first-round RT-PCR of the TCR CDR3. TCRdb recomputed calls from the multiplex PCR reads with MiXCR, one row per CDR3 protein. The table has around 340,000 distinct CDR3 sequences, roughly 18% seen once. CDR1 and CDR2 from the germline V gene are SGDLS and YYNGEE. Trimming took off 0 bases at V and 5 bases at J, with 21 bases between the two ends. The CDR3 totals 18 residues. Sequenced sample: blood. The rearrangement joins TRBV9 to TRBJ2-1; possibly TRBD2 for D (6 bases). The clonotype was recovered from a woman aged 45-60 years with Graves' hyperthyroidism. The CDR3 here is CASSVEGRGRERNNEQFF. CDR3 DNA: TGTGCCAGCAGCGTAGAAGGGCGGGGCAGGGAGAGAAACAATGAGCAGTTCTTC.